This TCR beta chain was retrieved from a study of human T cells and chemical hapten exposure. About the research overall: The scalp of each patient received a weekly diphenylcyclopropenone dose for the full approximately 26-week study. DPC at 0.01% went onto the upper back in patch tests, read at 6 days. Per-sample variation in TCR yield stemmed mainly from small pooled library volume differences.

How the authors handled the data: Samples contained a median of roughly 99,000 TCRs, with a range of about 23,224 to 700,000. Each CDR3 protein gets one entry after TCRdb re-called the RACE reads with MiXCR. V and J calls and clone size were set by TCRdb, not the authors. The sample lists about 56,000 distinct CDR3 sequences, approximately 9.3% occurring once. This sample's time point: patch test 1, 2 weeks after DPC sensitization. Sample treatment: therapeutic diphenylcyclopropenone sensitization with weekly scalp DPC. V trimming: 3 bases; J trimming: 5 bases; junction bases outside the gene matches: 5. This CDR3 comprises 14 residues. Germline-derived CDR1 and CDR2 are MNHEY and SMNVEV (reference sequence). This clonotype has a count of ten or more.

This TCR derives from a woman aged 40 to 49 with alopecia areata. Some clones in this sample may be carry-over from other donors' samples. Source: whole blood, taken in connection with sensitization to the hapten diphenylcyclopropenone (DPC). V gene TRBV27 combines with J gene TRBJ2-5, with TRBD1 matching 8 bases. CDR3 nucleotides: TGTGCCAGCAGTTTCCGACAGGGGCGGGAGACCCAGTACTTC. It encodes CASSFRQGRETQYF.